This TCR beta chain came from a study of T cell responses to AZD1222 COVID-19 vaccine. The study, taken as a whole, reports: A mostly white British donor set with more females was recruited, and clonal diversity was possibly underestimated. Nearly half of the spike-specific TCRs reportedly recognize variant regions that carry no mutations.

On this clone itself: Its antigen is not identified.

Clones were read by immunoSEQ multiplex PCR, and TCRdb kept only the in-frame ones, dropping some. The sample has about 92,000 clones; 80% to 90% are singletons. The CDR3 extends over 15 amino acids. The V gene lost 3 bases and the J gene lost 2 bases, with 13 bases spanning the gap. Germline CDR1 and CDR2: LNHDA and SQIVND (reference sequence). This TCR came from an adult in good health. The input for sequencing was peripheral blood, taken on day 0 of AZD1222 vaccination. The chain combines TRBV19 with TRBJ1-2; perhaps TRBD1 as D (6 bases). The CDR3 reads CASSIQGPSNYGYTF. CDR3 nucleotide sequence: TGTGCCAGTAGTATTCAGGGGCCCTCAAACTATGGCTACACCTTC.